In this sample, the clone carrying this T cell receptor (beta chain) turned up once. The entry originates in a study of CD8 T cells in Susac syndrome. Germline V lookup: CDR1 GTSNPN, CDR2 SVGIG (reference sequence). The V and J ends lost 1 base and 7 bases, in that order; junction bases with no gene match: 7. This CDR3 contains 15 residues. It was with random hexamers that roughly 0.45 to 1 ug RNA was reverse transcribed. TCRdb reprocessed the immunoSEQ multiplex PCR reads via MiXCR and lists one record per CDR3 protein. The sample has more than 150,000 distinct CDR3 sequences, around 94% seen once; the top ten hold roughly 0.15%. Healthy donors were controls matched for age and sex. TEMRA cells were FACS-enriched, while CD8+ and CD4+ T cells were negatively isolated.

The TCR originated in a human donor in good health. The source material was CD4+ T cells from PBMCs. This chain joins TRBV30 and TRBJ1-6; 7 bases align to TRBD1. Written as DNA, the CDR3 is TGTGCCTGGAGTGGGGGAGGGACAGACAATTCACCCCTCCACTTT. Translation gives CAWSGGGTDNSPLHF.